This TCR beta chain was sequenced during a study of OX40 agonist ivuxolimab in advanced cancers. Study-wide background: Patients were dosed with the agonistic anti-OX40 (CD134) antibody ivuxolimab. Roughly two fifths of patients had received prior checkpoint inhibitor therapy.

Trimming removed 5 bases from V and 2 bases from J; junction bases left unmatched: 7. The length of the CDR3 is 15 residues. The germline CDR1 and CDR2 sequences are LNHDA and SQIVND (reference sequence). Libraries were prepared by immunoSEQ multiplex PCR; TCRdb keeps only in-frame clonotypes and omits some of them. This table has fewer than 120,000 clones, about 92% appearing once. Here the sequenced sample was CD4+ or CD8+ T cells sorted from blood, taken in a trial of the OX40 agonist ivuxolimab. J is TRBJ2-3 and V is TRBV19; 7 bases are a match to TRBD1. This receptor was obtained from an adult with an advanced solid tumor such as melanoma, head and neck, liver or kidney cancer. The CDR3 reads CASSPRQGITDTQYF. DNA for the CDR3: TGTGCCAGTAGTCCTAGACAGGGTATCACAGATACGCAGTATTTT.